This TCR beta chain was captured by sequencing in a study of T cell changes during pregnancy in multiple sclerosis. Measured with immunoSEQ multiplex PCR; TCRdb has only the in-frame clones, and not every one. The data show about 63,000 clones, approximately 95% seen once. This CDR3 comprises 13 residues. V lost 6 bases, J lost 5 bases, and 5 bases stayed unmatched. Germline V gives CDR1 MDHEN, CDR2 SYDVKM. This clone is a singleton in its sample. The chain recombines TRBV28 with TRBJ2-5; 8 bases line up with TRBD1. The material sequenced was CD8+ T cells from peripheral blood mononuclear cells, taken in the second trimester of pregnancy. This clonotype originated in a female donor with multiple sclerosis, enrolled in a pregnancy study. The CDR3 DNA follows: TGTGCCAGCAGAAGGACAGGGAGCGAGACCCAGTACTTC. Encoded protein: CASRRTGSETQYF.